The 5 T cell receptor beta chains below all came from one sample that was sequenced in a study of tissue T cells after allogeneic stem cell transplantation. Time point defined: mouse harvest day 7 after allogeneic transplant. Mouse grafts combined 10^7 T-cell-depleted bone marrow cells with 10^6 splenic CD5+ T cells. Profiled with immunoSEQ multiplex PCR; TCRdb holds only in-frame clones, not every one. The data show about 5,800 clones, 45% to 55% seen once. Sequencing used gut tissue. All receptors come from a female BALB/c mouse given C57BL/6 T cells with graft-versus-host disease after an allogeneic hematopoietic cell transplant.

On this clone: The genes and germline here are from mouse. The missing CDR3 end, 1 residue past where the read stops, is filled in from the germline J gene. The rearrangement links TRBV26 to TRBJ1-4; D gene uncertain. Germline values: CDR1 KGHPV, CDR2 FQNQEV (reference sequence). The CDR3 totals 12 residues. V was shortened by 0 bases and J by 7 bases, with 3 bases between the two germline ends. This CDR3 is CASSLSSERLFF. The covered CDR3 bases are TGTGCCAGCAGTCTGTCGTCCGAAAGATTATTT.

This clone occurred once. Gene names are the mouse ones. The read gets to within 1 residue of the CDR3 end, and the germline J gene fills in the rest. V usage is TRBV5 and J usage is TRBJ2-2; D unclear. Trimming cost V 2 bases and J 1 base, with 14 bases left between them. The CDR3 loop spans 17 amino acids. The germline gives CDR1 LGHNA, CDR2 YNLKQL (reference sequence). CDR3: CASSQSFGLLNTGQLYF. Incomplete CDR3 DNA: TGTGCCAGCAGCCAAAGCTTTGGGCTGTTAAACACCGGGCAGCTCTAC.

With regard to this clone: Each gene name is a mouse one. The CDR3 end falls 1 residue outside the read, so it is completed with the germline J gene. This sequence joins TRBV4 and TRBJ2-4; D not resolved. Trimming stripped 5 bases from V and 0 bases from J, with 6 bases between. The germline V gene encodes CDR1 LGHDT and CDR2 YNNKQL (reference sequence). The CDR3 has 13 residues. CDR3 sequence: CASSPRSQNTLYF. CDR3 DNA (partial): TGTGCCAGCAGCCCGAGGAGTCAAAACACCTTGTAC. Full variable domain (remainder filled in from reference TRBV4 and TRBJ2-4): ETAVFQTPNYHVTQVGNEVSFNCKQTLGHDTMYWYKQDSKKLLKIMFSYNNKQLIVNETVPRRFSPQSSDKAHLNLRIKSVEPEDSAVYLCASSPRSQNTLYFGAGTRLSVL.

Details on this clone: Gene names are the mouse ones. The read finishes 1 residue shy of the CDR3 end, and the germline J gene is used to complete it. V gene TRBV13-3 combines with J gene TRBJ1-1; D is uncertain. The CDR3 is made up of 13 amino acids. V was cut by 7 bases and J by 0 bases, with 10 bases left in between. Per the germline V gene, CDR1 is NNHDY and CDR2 is SYVADS. Partial CDR3 DNA: TGTGCCAGCTCTGACACTGCAAACACAGAAGTCTTC. It specifies CASSDTANTEVF. The whole CDR3 is CASSDTANTEVFF.

This clone appeared a few times. Gene and germline names: mouse. The CDR3 goes on 1 residue after the read ends, and that part is filled in from the germline J gene. The gene calls are TRBV1 and TRBJ1-3, with a tentative D call TRBD1 (5 bases). V lost 1 base and J lost 2, with 9 bases in between. The germline V gene encodes CDR1 NSQYPW and CDR2 LRSPGD (reference sequence). The CDR3 covers 15 residues. The covered CDR3 bases are TGCACCTGCAGTGCAGTGGGGGGGGCTGGAAATACGCTCTAT. This translates into CTCSAVGGAGNTLY. The entire CDR3 protein reads CTCSAVGGAGNTLYF.